A single sample gave rise to the 22 T cell receptor beta chains below, sequenced in a study of Graves' ophthalmopathy and Graves' hyperthyroidism. Amplified material comprised TCR beta CDR3 regions derived from RNA transcripts. The first round was an RT-PCR with HTBI primers, and the second round was a multiplex PCR. TCRdb re-derived calls from the multiplex PCR reads in MiXCR, one entry per CDR3 protein. The data show about 25,000 distinct CDR3 sequences, nearly 50% seen once. Source material: peripheral blood. Every receptor here comes from an adult woman with stable Graves' hyperthyroidism.

By its share, this clonotype is medium-sized. One end of the junction does not line up with germline, which may come from a read error. The V call is TRBV28, the J call TRBJ2-3; D possibly corresponds to TRBD2 (5 bases). Germline CDR1 and CDR2: MDHEN and SYDVKM. The CDR3 length is 15 residues. CDR3 in amino acids: CASSLSGDSTDTQYF. CDR3 in DNA: TGCGCCAGCAGCTTGTCCGGGGATAGCACAGATACGCAGTATTTT.

The CDR3 DNA reads as TGCAGTGCTAGAGAGGGGATCTCCTACGAGCAGTACTTC. Protein product: CSAREGISYEQYF. The chain joins TRBV20-1 to TRBJ2-7; D is unresolved. The germline V gene has CDR1 DFQATT and CDR2 SNEGSKA (reference sequence). The CDR3 consists of 13 residues. Trimming removed 0 bases at V and 0 bases at J, with 6 bases between.

This clonotype occurred many times. Compared with germline, one end of the junction differs, possibly owing to a read error. This chain links TRBV19 with TRBJ2-7, with D perhaps being TRBD1 or TRBD2 (6 bases each). This CDR3 is built from 16 residues. CDR1 LNHDA and CDR2 SQIVND come from the germline V gene (reference sequence). CDR3 sequence reads: CASSIARGRDSDERYF. CDR3 nucleotide sequence: TGTGCCAGTAGTATAGCTCGGGGGCGCGATTCCGACGAGCGGTACTTC.

The V call is TRBV5-1, the J call TRBJ2-7; TRBD2 aligns across 11 bases. The junction had 6 bases not matched to a gene; V was cut back by 5 bases and J by 5 bases. The CDR3 loop spans 14 amino acids. The germline gives CDR1 SGHRS, CDR2 YFSETQ. Here the CDR3 DNA reads TGCGCCAGCAGGACCACTAGCGGGAGTAACGAGCAGTACTTC. It codes for CASRTTSGSNEQYF.

This clonotype was observed once. This chain connects TRBV7-2 to TRBJ2-7; 12 nucleotides align to TRBD2. From germline, CDR1 is SGHTA and CDR2 FQGNSA. With V trimmed by 5 bases and J by 7 bases, 6 bases remained unmatched. The CDR3 is 14 residues long. For the CDR3, the DNA is TGTGCCAGCAGCCGGACTAGCGGGGTGTTTGAGCAGTACTTC. It is translated as CASSRTSGVFEQYF.

This chain joins TRBV5-1 and TRBJ1-1, with a weak D call TRBD1 (5 bases). This CDR3 comprises 13 residues. Per germline, CDR1 SGHRS and CDR2 YFSETQ. V lost 0 bases to trimming and J lost 6 bases, with 9 bases between them. The CDR3 spells CASSLDPGPEAFF. The CDR3 bases are TGCGCCAGCAGCTTGGACCCAGGGCCTGAAGCTTTCTTT.

Worth noting for this clonotype: The conserved phenylalanine or tryptophan normally closing the CDR3 is absent here, so this likely arose from a read error. V gene TRBV13 combines with J gene TRBJ2-2; D remains unclear. The CDR3 is 15 amino acids. The ends were cut back, 0 bases at V and 7 bases at J, with 12 bases in the middle. Per germline, CDR1 PRHDT and CDR2 FYEKMQ (reference sequence). CDR3 residues: CASSLGTSEGGELFL. The CDR3 DNA reads as TGTGCCAGCAGCTTAGGTACCAGTGAAGGCGGGGAGCTGTTTTTG.

This clonotype is deemed medium-sized. The chain employs TRBV29-1 and TRBJ2-3, with D unresolved. V was pared by 8 bases and J by 6 bases, with 18 bases between. Germline V gives CDR1 SQVTM, CDR2 ANQGSEA. CDR3 length: 13 residues. For the CDR3, the DNA is TGCAGCACGAGGACGCTAAGCAGGGATACGCAGTATTTT. Translating gives CSTRTLSRDTQYF.

A note on this clonotype: Since no conserved phenylalanine or tryptophan closes the CDR3, a read error is the likely cause. J is TRBJ2-3 and V is TRBV4-1; 12 bases align to TRBD2. Germline V gives CDR1 MGHRA, CDR2 YSYEKL. The CDR3 length is 15 residues. The trim removed 6 bases at V and 8 bases at J, leaving 9 bases unmatched. CDR3 protein: CASRLAGGPGGTQYL. The CDR3 DNA sequence: TGCGCCAGCAGGCTAGCGGGAGGGCCGGGAGGTACGCAGTATTTA.

V gene TRBV29-1 combines with J gene TRBJ1-2; 12 nucleotides match TRBD1. J was trimmed by 8 bases and V by 5 bases; bases with no gene match: 6. This CDR3 has 13 residues. CDR1 and CDR2 (germline): SQVTM, ANQGSEA. The CDR3 region is CSVLGQGALGYTF. The CDR3 DNA sequence: TGCAGCGTTCTGGGACAGGGGGCGCTCGGCTACACCTTC.

Many counts were recorded for this clonotype. This chain connects TRBV5-6 to TRBJ2-5; 10 bases agree with TRBD1. CDR3 length equals 15 residues. V was pared by 1 base and J by 6 bases, with 6 bases of the junction left unmatched. Germline CDR1 reads SGHDT; CDR2 reads YYEEEE. CDR3 protein: CASSLTGTGVKTQYF. CDR3 in DNA: TGTGCCAGCAGCTTGACGGGGACAGGGGTTAAGACCCAGTACTTC.

By share, this clonotype ranks as medium-sized. V gene TRBV7-2 combines with J gene TRBJ2-7, with D perhaps matching TRBD2 (6 bases). This CDR3 contains 16 residues. Germline CDR1 is SGHTA and CDR2 is FQGNSA. Trimming stripped 2 bases from V and 3 bases from J, with 17 bases between. Written as DNA, the CDR3 is TGTGCCAGCAGCTTATTGGAGTACCTAGCGAACTACGAGCAGTACTTC. The encoded protein is CASSLLEYLANYEQYF.

The chain joins TRBV6-1 to TRBJ1-5; 10 nucleotides align to TRBD1. Germline V gene sequence: CDR1 MNHNS, CDR2 SASEGT. V lost 2 bases, J lost 7 bases, and 8 bases stayed unmatched. CDR3 size: 16 residues. CDR3 amino acids: CASSEIQGQGYQPQHF. The CDR3 DNA is TGTGCCAGCAGTGAAATTCAGGGACAGGGGTACCAGCCCCAGCATTTT.

This chain connects TRBV29-1 to TRBJ1-3, with a tentative D call TRBD1 (5 bases). CDR3 length: 13 amino acids. V was cut by 8 bases and J by 0 bases, with 11 bases left in between. The germline CDR1 and CDR2 sequences are SQVTM and ANQGSEA. CDR3 protein: CSSGPFSGNTIYF. For the CDR3, the DNA is TGCAGCTCGGGACCCTTCTCTGGAAACACCATATATTTT.

The genes are TRBV5-1 and TRBJ1-6; possibly TRBD1 for D (5 bases). Trimming took 4 bases from V and 5 from J, leaving 13 bases between them. This CDR3 spans 15 amino acids. Germline lookup yields CDR1 SGHRS and CDR2 YFSETQ. The CDR3 DNA reads as TGCGCCAGCAGCACGGGACTAAAACATAATTCACCCCTCCACTTT. It translates to CASSTGLKHNSPLHF.

This clonotype is medium-sized in the sample. The rearrangement links TRBV7-6 to TRBJ1-4, with 7 bases identical to TRBD1. This CDR3 is built from 17 residues. The J segment lost 0 bases and the V segment lost 0 bases, leaving 4 bases of the junction unmatched. Per germline, CDR1 SGHVS and CDR2 FNYEAQ. CDR3 sequence: CASSLAHRGTTNEKLFF. CDR3 DNA sequence: TGTGCCAGCAGCTTAGCGCACAGGGGAACAACTAATGAAAAACTGTTTTTT.

In its sample, this clonotype was seen a few times. The chain has TRBV28 and TRBJ2-7; TRBD2 agrees at 10 bases. The germline V gene encodes CDR1 MDHEN and CDR2 SYDVKM. V gave up 5 bases and J gave up 2 bases; unmatched junction bases: 0. CDR3 size: 13 residues. This CDR3 is CASSLAGAYEQYF. The CDR3 DNA sequence: TGTGCCAGCAGTCTAGCGGGGGCCTACGAGCAGTACTTC.

The chain couples TRBV5-4 to TRBJ1-2; no clear D gene. This CDR3 has 13 amino acids. The V gene lost 1 base and the J gene lost 5 bases, with 9 bases spanning the gap. Germline V gene data show CDR1 as SGHNT and CDR2 as YYREEE (reference sequence). CDR3 region: CASSLYAGYGYTF. CDR3 coding DNA: TGTGCCAGCAGCTTGTATGCTGGGTATGGCTACACCTTC.

The V gene is TRBV4-1, the J gene TRBJ2-7; D is uncertain. Germline V lookup: CDR1 MGHRA, CDR2 YSYEKL. V shed 1 base and J shed 4 bases, with 17 bases lying between them. The CDR3 sequence is 16 residues long. CDR3 sequence (DNA): TGCGCCAGCAGCCAAGTTTTGGGAACTTCTGGTTACGAGCAGTACTTC. Translation gives CASSQVLGTSGYEQYF.

The V gene is TRBV2, the J gene TRBJ2-7; TRBD2 matches 8 bases. CDR1 is SNHLY, CDR2 FYNNEI, per germline. The CDR3 has 13 amino acids. The CDR3 nucleotides are TGTGCTACTCGGTCGGGAGGGCCGCACGAGCAGTACTTC. This gives the protein CATRSGGPHEQYF.

The rearrangement links TRBV7-9 to TRBJ2-1; 9 bases agree with TRBD2. V lost 5 bases to trimming and J lost 10 bases; unmatched junction nucleotides: 9. This CDR3 region has 14 residues. The germline V gene has CDR1 SEHNR and CDR2 FQNEAQ (reference sequence). The CDR3 spells CASSQIAGVGEQFF. The CDR3 DNA reads as TGTGCCAGCAGCCAAATAGCGGGAGTGGGGGAGCAGTTCTTC.

About this clonotype: A read error may produce the germline difference seen at one junction end. The rearrangement joins TRBV2 to TRBJ1-1, with a possible D match to TRBD1 (5 bases). This CDR3 region has 11 residues. Germline V gene sequence: CDR1 SNHLY, CDR2 FYNNEI. For the CDR3, the DNA is TGTGCCGGCAGGGCAGAGTCCCAAGCTTTCTTT. The encoded protein is CAGRAESQAFF.